Listed below are T cell receptor beta chains from one sample, sequenced in a study of identical twins. TCRdb fed the 5' RACE reads into MiXCR, producing one record per CDR3 protein. Of some 590,000 distinct CDR3 sequences in the sample, nearly 10% are singletons; the top ten hold 2.5% to 3.5%. The data were also submitted as part of a second study, on yellow fever vaccine responses in identical twins.

Sequencing was performed on PBMCs. These receptors came from a woman in her late teens or twenties in good health. The conserved cysteine and the conserved F or W are not part of the CDR3 here.

j_call v_call cdr3_aa
TRBJ2-3 TRBV19 ASRESQDFWTDTQY
TRBJ2-1 TRBV3-1 ASSQDRKQF
TRBJ2-3 TRBV7-9 ASTPGQGSTDTQY
TRBJ1-1 TRBV6-5 ASSHGQVAF
TRBJ2-3 TRBV10-3 APGQGISGPDTDTQY
TRBJ1-2 TRBV21-1 ASSKNRDLQTAYGYT
TRBJ2-2 TRBV12-5 ASGSYSGTEASTGELF
TRBJ2-2 TRBV20-1 SVNGGNIGVTGELF
TRBJ1-5 TRBV12-3/TRBV12-4 ASSRTGLGQPQH
TRBJ2-3 TRBV18 ASSGFAGGDTQY
TRBJ1-1 TRBV5-1 ASSFQGANTEAF
TRBJ2-2 TRBV7-9 ASSETGGWTGELF
TRBJ2-3 TRBV30 AWSSQSTDTQY
TRBJ2-1 TRBV6-5 ASSYGLAGEYNEQF
TRBJ1-2 TRBV5-1 ASSLETANYGYT
TRBJ2-7 TRBV29-1 SVEKGSYEQY
TRBJ2-7 TRBV27 ASSLSISGQGLGEQY
TRBJ2-2 TRBV7-8 ASSFLSTANTGELF
TRBJ2-3 TRBV12-3/TRBV12-4 ASSRAGGRDTDTQY
TRBJ2-4 TRBV7-9 ASSSYGTTEAKNIQY
TRBJ1-2 TRBV24-1 ATSDREDGYT
TRBJ2-1 TRBV5-1 ASSFILQEGNEQF
TRBJ1-5 TRBV20-1 SAKPEKYSNQPQH
TRBJ2-6 TRBV20-1 STLGGGPGANVLT
TRBJ1-2 TRBV27 ASRALWAGYGYT
TRBJ1-5 TRBV28 ASSRQGKGDQPQH
TRBJ2-7 TRBV3-1 ASSRAVSEQY
TRBJ2-3 TRBV6-1 ASSDRVAGGPDTQY
TRBJ2-5 TRBV4-2 ASSQVLRGGAGQETQY
TRBJ1-2 TRBV12-3/TRBV12-4 ASSPIDLYGYT
TRBJ1-5 TRBV6-1 ASGSSPQH
TRBJ2-7 TRBV20-1 SASPPAVGEQY
TRBJ1-5 TRBV28 ASKNFGDSNQPQH
TRBJ2-1 TRBV7-2 ASSLAGLGEQF
TRBJ2-3 TRBV6-1 ASSERRRAWDTQY
TRBJ2-4 TRBV6-1 ASTPDSGGDIQY
TRBJ1-4 TRBV29-1 SVDGQGEKLF
TRBJ2-7 TRBV6-6 ASRGGIYEQY
TRBJ1-2 TRBV5-1 ASSSTVSYGYT
TRBJ2-2 TRBV11-2 ASSYQRGGNTGELF